The present T cell receptor beta chain was sequenced within a study of shared clonotypes between healthy human individuals. Using immunoSEQ multiplex PCR, the repertoire was profiled, and TCRdb retains in-frame clones only, with some absent. Here the sample spans 2 million to 2.5 million clones, 90% to 95% being singletons. Sequencing used naive CD4+ T cells from PBMCs. Specified subset: CD45RA+ positively selected. The TCR was taken from a young man in good health. Some clones in this sample may be carry-over from other donors' samples.

The CDR3 sequence: CASRQGNNQPQHF. In DNA form, the CDR3 reads TGTGCCAGCAGACAGGGGAATAATCAGCCCCAGCATTTT. The chain carries TRBV5-8 and TRBJ1-5, with TRBD1 matching over 7 bases. Germline CDR1 reads SGHTS; CDR2 reads YDEGEE. V trimming: 5 bases; J trimming: 4 bases; junction bases outside the gene matches: 3. This CDR3 has 13 amino acids.